A selection of T cell receptor beta chains follows, all from one sample in a study of shared clonotypes between healthy human individuals. Measured with immunoSEQ multiplex PCR; TCRdb has only the in-frame clones, and not every one. The sample lists approximately 530,000 clones; 90% to 96% were seen once. The sequenced material came from naive CD4+ T cells sorted from blood. The receptors were sampled from a woman aged 25 to 39 in good health. Both conserved end residues are part of each CDR3. A D gene is named only where the DNA matches it firmly. Clone size is given for some rows only: seen once, a few or many times, or a class if the clone is expanded.

v_gene: TRBV5-1
abundance: -
j_gene: TRBJ2-5
d_gene: -
CDR3nt: TGCGCCAGCAGCGGGCCTGACGGGAAGACCCAGTACTTC
CDR3aa: CASSGPDGKTQYF

v_gene: TRBV27
abundance: once
j_gene: TRBJ2-1
d_gene: -
CDR3nt: TGTGCCAGCAGTCTGCGGCCCTACAATGAGCAGTTCTTC
CDR3aa: CASSLRPYNEQFF

v_gene: TRBV11-1
abundance: -
j_gene: TRBJ2-7
d_gene: -
CDR3nt: TGTGCCAGCAGCCAGGGGGAGGTTTACGAGCAGTACTTC
CDR3aa: CASSQGEVYEQYF

v_gene: TRBV7-6
abundance: -
j_gene: TRBJ2-1
d_gene: -
CDR3nt: TGTGCCAGCAGCCCCGGACCCGGGGGCTACAATGAGCAGTTCTTC
CDR3aa: CASSPGPGGYNEQFF

v_gene: TRBV25-1
abundance: few
j_gene: TRBJ1-1
d_gene: -
CDR3nt: TGTGCCAGCAGTGCAGGGTGGACTGAAGCTTTCTTT
CDR3aa: CASSAGWTEAFF

v_gene: TRBV6-5
abundance: -
j_gene: TRBJ1-2
d_gene: -
CDR3nt: TGTGCCAGCAGTTACAGGGAGGAGTATGGCTACACCTTC
CDR3aa: CASSYREEYGYTF

v_gene: TRBV10-3
abundance: -
j_gene: TRBJ2-1
d_gene: TRBD1
CDR3nt: TGTGCCATCAGTGAGGGACAGGGTGCAAATGAGCAGTTCTTC
CDR3aa: CAISEGQGANEQFF

v_gene: TRBV9
abundance: -
j_gene: TRBJ2-2
d_gene: -
CDR3nt: TGTGCCAGCAGCGTAGGTTCATCGAACACCGGGGAGCTGTTTTTT
CDR3aa: CASSVGSSNTGELFF

v_gene: TRBV14
abundance: -
j_gene: TRBJ2-1
d_gene: -
CDR3nt: TGTGCCAGCAGCCAGGGGGCTATGGGTGAGCAGTTCTTC
CDR3aa: CASSQGAMGEQFF

v_gene: TRBV4-1
abundance: -
j_gene: TRBJ2-2
d_gene: TRBD2
CDR3nt: TGCGCCAGCAGCGCACGGGTGGCGGGAGGGTTGGCCGGGGAGCTGTTTTTT
CDR3aa: CASSARVAGGLAGELFF

v_gene: TRBV6-5
abundance: -
j_gene: TRBJ2-5
d_gene: -
CDR3nt: TGTGCCAGCAGTTATTCTATCGTTAGAGAGACCCAGTACTTC
CDR3aa: CASSYSIVRETQYF

v_gene: TRBV5-1
abundance: -
j_gene: TRBJ2-7
d_gene: -
CDR3nt: TGCGCCAGCAGCTACAACTCCTACGAGCAGTACTTC
CDR3aa: CASSYNSYEQYF

v_gene: TRBV7-9
abundance: -
j_gene: TRBJ2-7
d_gene: TRBD2
CDR3nt: TGTGCCAGCAGCGCACCGGGACTAGCATCCAACGAGCAGTACTTC
CDR3aa: CASSAPGLASNEQYF

v_gene: TRBV5-1
abundance: once
j_gene: TRBJ2-1
d_gene: -
CDR3nt: TGCGCCAGCAGCTTGGTTATTAGGGCGAATGAGCAGTTCTTC
CDR3aa: CASSLVIRANEQFF

v_gene: TRBV7-9
abundance: -
j_gene: TRBJ1-2
d_gene: -
CDR3nt: TGTGCCAGCAGCTTAAATCGCAGGAACTATGGCTACACCTTC
CDR3aa: CASSLNRRNYGYTF

v_gene: TRBV27
abundance: -
j_gene: TRBJ2-7
d_gene: TRBD1
CDR3nt: TGTGCCAGCAGCCGTCCCGGGACAGGGACCTACGAGCAGTACTTC
CDR3aa: CASSRPGTGTYEQYF

v_gene: TRBV11-2
abundance: -
j_gene: TRBJ2-7
d_gene: TRBD2
CDR3nt: TGTGCCAGCAGACGTAGCGGGAGGGCCCTCTACGAGCAGTACTTC
CDR3aa: CASRRSGRALYEQYF

v_gene: TRBV5-4
abundance: -
j_gene: TRBJ2-3
d_gene: TRBD2
CDR3nt: TGTGCCAGCAGCTTGGGACTAGCGGGGATTACTAGCACAGATACGCAGTATTTT
CDR3aa: CASSLGLAGITSTDTQYF

v_gene: TRBV5-1
abundance: -
j_gene: TRBJ2-2
d_gene: TRBD2
CDR3nt: TGCGCCAGCAGCTTAGGGACTAGCGGGAGTGGCGGGGAGCTGTTTTTT
CDR3aa: CASSLGTSGSGGELFF

v_gene: TRBV29-1
abundance: -
j_gene: TRBJ2-6
d_gene: -
CDR3nt: TGCAGCGTTGAGGCGGTCTCTGGGGCCAACGTCCTGACTTTC
CDR3aa: CSVEAVSGANVLTF

v_gene: TRBV6-5
abundance: -
j_gene: TRBJ2-7
d_gene: TRBD1
CDR3nt: TGTGCCACGATTACCCCGACAGGGAGTACCTACGAGCAGTACTTC
CDR3aa: CATITPTGSTYEQYF

v_gene: TRBV2
abundance: -
j_gene: TRBJ1-5
d_gene: -
CDR3nt: TGTGCCAGCAGTGAAGCTGCGCGCCGGCCGGGGAATCAGCCCCAGCATTTT
CDR3aa: CASSEAARRPGNQPQHF

v_gene: TRBV30
abundance: once
j_gene: TRBJ2-5
d_gene: TRBD2
CDR3nt: TGTGCCTGGAACGAGGCGGGGGGCGCGAGGGCCCAGTACTTC
CDR3aa: CAWNEAGGARAQYF

v_gene: TRBV28
abundance: -
j_gene: TRBJ2-7
d_gene: TRBD2
CDR3nt: TGTGCCAGCAGCAATAGCGGGAGTCGTTACGAGCAGTACTTC
CDR3aa: CASSNSGSRYEQYF

v_gene: TRBV27
abundance: -
j_gene: TRBJ2-7
d_gene: TRBD1
CDR3nt: TGTGCCAGCAGTCAAATCCGGGACAGGGATTACGAGCAGTACTTC
CDR3aa: CASSQIRDRDYEQYF

v_gene: TRBV5-1
abundance: once
j_gene: TRBJ1-1
d_gene: -
CDR3nt: TGCGCCAGCAGCTTCAACGCGAACACTGAAGCTTTCTTT
CDR3aa: CASSFNANTEAFF

v_gene: TRBV7-9
abundance: -
j_gene: TRBJ1-6
d_gene: -
CDR3nt: TGTGCCAGCAGCTCCAGCCTTGGATTGAATTCACCCCTCCACTTT
CDR3aa: CASSSSLGLNSPLHF

v_gene: TRBV10-1
abundance: -
j_gene: TRBJ1-1
d_gene: TRBD1
CDR3nt: TGCGCCAGCAGCCGGGACAGTATCACTGAAGCTTTCTTT
CDR3aa: CASSRDSITEAFF

v_gene: TRBV7-9
abundance: -
j_gene: TRBJ2-1
d_gene: -
CDR3nt: TGTGCCAGCAGCTTTCGGCAGCTAAACAATGAGCAGTTCTTC
CDR3aa: CASSFRQLNNEQFF

v_gene: TRBV21-1
abundance: -
j_gene: TRBJ2-7
d_gene: -
CDR3nt: TGTGCCAACTCCCCCCAACAGCCTTCCTACGAGCAGTACTTC
CDR3aa: CANSPQQPSYEQYF

v_gene: TRBV6-5
abundance: -
j_gene: TRBJ2-1
d_gene: -
CDR3nt: TGTGCCAGCAGTTACTCAGCGGACTACAATGAGCAGTTCTTC
CDR3aa: CASSYSADYNEQFF